This T cell receptor beta chain stems from a study of T-cell reconstitution after alpha-beta-depleted transplantation in children. The CDR3 length is 15 residues. With V trimmed by 5 bases and J by 6 bases, 9 bases remained unmatched. Germline CDR1 and CDR2: SGHDT and YYEEEE. TCRbeta library construction was performed incorporating unique molecular identifiers. TCRdb re-called the PCR reads through MiXCR, storing one row per CDR3 protein. This table has about 580,000 distinct CDR3 sequences, 27% appearing once. The sequences come from PBMCs, collected before TCRalphabeta/CD19-depleted stem cell transplant. The receptor was derived from a boy younger than two with Wiskott-Aldrich syndrome, due to receive a stem cell transplant. The chain employs TRBV5-6 and TRBJ2-7; 12 nucleotides align to TRBD2. The DNA of the CDR3 is TGTGCCAGCAGAGTCCTAGCGGGAGGGCCACCCGAGCAGTACTTC. Its protein is CASRVLAGGPPEQYF. Based on the CDR3 plus reference TRBV5-6 and TRBJ2-7, the full variable domain is DAGVTQSPTHLIKTRGQQVTLRCSPKSGHDTVSWYQQALGQGPQFIFQYYEEEERQRGNFPDRFSGHQFPNYSSELNVNALLLGDSALYLCASRVLAGGPPEQYFGPGTRLTVT.